The count of the clone carrying this TCR beta chain is one. Terminally differentiated effector memory CD45RA+ cells were excluded from the naive CD8 cells, which were CD45RO-negative and positively selected for CCR7. This sample was taken from a study of shared clonotypes between healthy human individuals. Here immunoSEQ multiplex PCR was the method, and the copy in TCRdb shows in-frame clones only, minus some. The sample contains some 2,000,000 clones, around 96% of which appear only once. In germline, CDR1 is SGHTA, CDR2 FQGNSA. V lost 7 bases and J lost 2, with 21 bases in between. The CDR3 is made up of 16 amino acids.

This TCR derives from a man aged 18 to 35 in good health. The sequenced sample was naive CD8+ T cells sorted from blood. The chain combines TRBV7-2 with TRBJ2-7, with D perhaps TRBD1 (6 bases). The CDR3 DNA sequence: TGTGCCAGCACCTATAGTTCAGGGGAGAGTCCCTACGAGCAGTACTTC. Protein sequence: CASTYSSGESPYEQYF.